This TCR beta chain was obtained from a study of T cell responses to AZD1222 COVID-19 vaccine. General study findings and limits: Breadth and depth of Spike-specific TCRs rose after two AZD1222 doses.

A remark on this clone: Its antigen is as yet unknown.

The table came from immunoSEQ multiplex PCR; TCRdb's copy has only in-frame clones and leaves some out. The repertoire includes about 160,000 clones, around 93% of them detected once, and approximately 2% sits in the top ten. The CDR3 sequence is 13 residues long. Trimming took off 0 bases at V and 1 base at J, with 3 bases between the two ends. The chain has TRBV12-3 or TRBV12-4 and TRBJ1-1; the D is unclear. The sample in question was peripheral blood, obtained on day 0 of AZD1222 vaccination. The receptor was derived from an adult in good health. This chain's CDR3 is CASSLARNTEAFF. The CDR3 DNA follows: TGTGCCAGCAGTTTAGCTAGGAACACTGAAGCTTTCTTT.